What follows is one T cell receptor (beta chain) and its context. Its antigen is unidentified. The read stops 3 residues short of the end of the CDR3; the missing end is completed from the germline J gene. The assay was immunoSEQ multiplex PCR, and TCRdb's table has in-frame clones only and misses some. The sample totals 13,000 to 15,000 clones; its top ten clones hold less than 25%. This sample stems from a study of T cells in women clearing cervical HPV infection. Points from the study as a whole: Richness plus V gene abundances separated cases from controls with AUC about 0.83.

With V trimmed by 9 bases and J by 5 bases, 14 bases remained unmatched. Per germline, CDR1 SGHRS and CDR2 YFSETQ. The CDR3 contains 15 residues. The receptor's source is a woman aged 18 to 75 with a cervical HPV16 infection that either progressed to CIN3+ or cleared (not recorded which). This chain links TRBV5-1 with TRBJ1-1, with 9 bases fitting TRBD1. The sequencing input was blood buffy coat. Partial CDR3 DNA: TGCGCCACCTCACCCGGACAGGGGAGGGGAACTGAA. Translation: CATSPGQGRGTE. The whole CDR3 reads CATSPGQGRGTEAFF. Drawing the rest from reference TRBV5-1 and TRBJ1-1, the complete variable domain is KAGVTQTPRYLIKTRGQQVTLSCSPISGHRSVSWYQQTPGQGLQFLFEYFSETQRNKGNFPGRFSGRQFSNSRSEMNVSTLELGDSALYLCATSPGQGRGTEAFFGQGTRLTVV.